The T cell receptor (beta chain) described here comes from a study of Ad26.COV2.S vaccination and SARS-CoV-2 variants. Study at large: The vaccine Ad26.COV2.S was put into the muscle once, or twice with 56 days between. Study-level findings and limits: Vaccine recipients surpassed placebo recipients in spike-specific TCR breadth.

Libraries were prepared by immunoSEQ multiplex PCR; TCRdb keeps only in-frame clonotypes and omits some of them. The sample has nearly 400,000 clones, 70% to 90% seen once; the top ten hold over 1.5%. Germline CDR1 is SNHLY and CDR2 is FYNNEI. Trimming removed 3 bases from V and 0 bases from J, with 9 bases in between. The CDR3 runs to 15 residues. Described treatment: roughly 19 received Ad26.COV2.S at low or high dose, single or two shots; about 5 received placebo; per-sample allocation not given. All samples were drawn on day 63, counting from the first vaccine or placebo injection. Boston supplied an adult donor aged 18-55 years. An Ad26 vector that expressed Wuhan-strain SARS-CoV-2 spike constituted the vaccine. As regards this clone: Its antigen remains unidentified.

This TCR was sampled from a person aged 18-60 years who received the Ad26.COV2.S COVID-19 vaccine or a placebo. The sample consisted of peripheral blood, taken in a trial of Ad26.COV2.S vaccine versus placebo. The chain couples TRBV2 to TRBJ2-1; D not resolved. The CDR3 nucleotides read TGTGCCAGCAGTGATGGCCCCAACTCCTACAATGAGCAGTTCTTC. Its protein is CASSDGPNSYNEQFF.